Below are 30 T cell receptor beta chains sequenced from a single sample in a study of blood T cell repertoires in COVID-19. Using immunoSEQ multiplex PCR, the repertoire was profiled, and TCRdb retains in-frame clones only, with some absent. The sample holds roughly 150,000 clones, approximately 78% seen once. Sequenced material: PBMCs or T cells enriched from blood (not recorded which). Receptors originate from a woman aged 45-65 years who had recovered from COVID-19.

This clone was detected a few times. The chain couples TRBV15 to TRBJ1-5, with 8 bases identical to TRBD1. Germline assignment: CDR1 LNHNV and CDR2 YYDKDF (reference sequence). V gave up 1 base and J gave up 5 bases; unmatched junction bases: 4. The CDR3 loop spans 15 amino acids. This chain's CDR3 is CATSRARTGYQPQHF. The CDR3, as DNA: TGTGCCACCAGCAGAGCGCGGACAGGGTATCAGCCCCAGCATTTT.

The chain combines TRBV2 with TRBJ1-5; D is ambiguous. V lost 5 bases and J 0 bases, leaving 5 bases between the germline ends. CDR1 and CDR2 (germline): SNHLY, FYNNEI. The CDR3 spans 13 residues. The CDR3 protein is CASSTDSNQPQHF. CDR3 DNA: TGTGCCAGCAGTACAGATAGCAATCAGCCCCAGCATTTT.

The V gene is TRBV30, the J gene TRBJ1-5; 8 nucleotides line up with TRBD1. Losses at the gene ends were 7 bases for V and 3 bases for J; bases not matched to a gene: 5. CDR1 and CDR2 (germline): GTSNPN, SVGIG (reference sequence). The CDR3 runs 13 residues. The CDR3 loop reads CAFQGATNQPQHF. The CDR3 DNA follows: TGTGCCTTCCAGGGGGCCACCAATCAGCCCCAGCATTTT.

In this sample, this clone turned up a few times. The chain is built from TRBV5-4 and TRBJ1-1, with a tentative D call TRBD1 (5 bases). This CDR3 is 15 amino acids long. Germline V lookup: CDR1 SGHNT, CDR2 YYREEE (reference sequence). V dropped 0 bases and J dropped 5 bases, with 14 bases sitting between them. The CDR3 region is CASSLGGGAGTEAFF. CDR3 coding DNA: TGTGCCAGCAGCTTGGGGGGAGGGGCAGGGACTGAAGCTTTCTTT.

This chain's CDR3 is CASSYGGPNTEAFF. In nucleotides, the CDR3 is TGTGCCAGCAGTTACGGAGGACCGAACACTGAAGCTTTCTTT. The chain has TRBV6-5 and TRBJ1-1; no reliable D call. CDR3 length: 14 residues. The ends were cut back, 2 bases at V and 1 base at J, with 8 bases in the middle. Germline lookup yields CDR1 MNHEY and CDR2 SVGAGI.

The rearrangement joins TRBV5-6 to TRBJ1-2, with no clear D. The germline V and J ends were trimmed by 1 base and 6 bases, with 13 bases remaining between them. The CDR3 spans 14 residues. Germline CDR1 reads SGHDT; CDR2 reads YYEEEE. The CDR3 DNA sequence: TGTGCCAGCAGCTTGCGCTCGTACTACGATGGCTACACCTTC. Encoded protein: CASSLRSYYDGYTF.

This sequence joins TRBV28 and TRBJ1-2, with TRBD1 identical over 9 bases. Germline CDR1 and CDR2: MDHEN and SYDVKM. The V segment lost 4 bases and the J segment 8 bases; nucleotides outside the gene matches: 11. CDR3 length equals 15 residues. CDR3 region: CASSWGTGGAEGYTF. The DNA for the CDR3 is TGTGCCAGCAGTTGGGGAACAGGGGGCGCGGAAGGCTACACCTTC.

This clone was counted a single time. The V and J genes are TRBV18 and TRBJ1-2, with D maybe TRBD1 (5 bases). CDR3 size: 15 residues. V dropped 2 bases and J dropped 3 bases, with 13 bases sitting between them. Germline CDR1 is KGHSH and CDR2 is LQKENI. The CDR3 coding sequence is TGTGCCAGCTCACCAGAGACAGACTCAGACTATGGCTACACCTTC. Encoded protein: CASSPETDSDYGYTF.

The genes are TRBV13 and TRBJ2-3, with 8 bases matching TRBD1. The germline gives CDR1 PRHDT, CDR2 FYEKMQ (reference sequence). The CDR3 loop spans 14 amino acids. With 5 bases clipped from V and 7 bases from J, the junction kept 8 bases outside the gene matches. This chain's CDR3 is CASSNGTGFNTQYF. The CDR3 DNA reads TGTGCCAGCAGCAACGGGACAGGCTTTAATACGCAGTATTTT. Full variable domain (outside the CDR3, taken from reference TRBV13 and TRBJ2-3): AAGVIQSPRHLIKEKRETATLKCYPIPRHDTVYWYQQGPGQDPQFLISFYEKMQSDKGSIPDRFSAQQFSDYHSELNMSSLELGDSALYFCASSNGTGFNTQYFGPGTRLTVL.

This clone is a singleton in its sample. The chain recombines TRBV2 with TRBJ1-1, with D hard to call. This CDR3 is 11 amino acids long. Trimming removed 5 bases from V and 3 bases from J, with 4 bases in between. In germline, CDR1 is SNHLY, CDR2 FYNNEI. CDR3 DNA sequence: TGTGCCAGCAGTCCGGACACTGAAGCTTTCTTT. It specifies CASSPDTEAFF.

The chain joins TRBV6-5 to TRBJ1-1, with a weak D call TRBD1 (5 bases). The CDR3 has 14 amino acids. Germline lookup yields CDR1 MNHEY and CDR2 SVGAGI. Trimming removed 6 bases from V and 5 bases from J, with 16 bases in between. In DNA form, the CDR3 reads TGTGCCAGCAGCAGTACTTCAGGGTTGACTGAAGCTTTCTTT. Translating it yields CASSSTSGLTEAFF.

The V and J genes are TRBV6-5 and TRBJ2-4, with a tentative D call TRBD2 (6 bases). The V end lost 6 bases, the J end lost 4 bases, and 10 bases lay between the germline ends. From germline, CDR1 is MNHEY and CDR2 SVGAGI. CDR3 size: 13 residues. The CDR3 DNA sequence: TGTGCCAGCAGCGGGGGATTTAAAAACATTCAGTACTTC. Translation: CASSGGFKNIQYF.

The rearrangement joins TRBV19 to TRBJ1-1; possible D gene TRBD1, 5 bases. Germline-derived CDR1 and CDR2 are LNHDA and SQIVND (reference sequence). V was pared by 6 bases and J by 7 bases, with 15 bases between. The CDR3 is made up of 13 amino acids. CDR3 protein: CASRGALGGEAFF. CDR3 in DNA: TGTGCCAGTAGAGGGGCCCTCGGCGGTGAAGCTTTCTTT.

The chain has TRBV24-1 and TRBJ2-1; TRBD1 is a possible D gene (6 bases). Germline CDR1 is KGHDR and CDR2 is SFDVKD. CDR3 length equals 16 residues. With 3 bases removed from V and 0 bases from J, the gap between germline ends came to 11 bases. The CDR3 DNA reads TGTGCCACCAGTGATCCCGGGACAAGCTCCTACAATGAGCAGTTCTTC. As protein: CATSDPGTSSYNEQFF.

This clone was observed a single time. This chain uses TRBV9 with TRBJ1-6; 8 nucleotides line up with TRBD1. V dropped 0 bases and J dropped 9; count of bases not matched to a gene: 5. Germline values: CDR1 SGDLS, CDR2 YYNGEE. The CDR3 runs 15 residues. This CDR3 reads CASSVGTGGSSPLHF. The CDR3 region has the DNA TGTGCCAGCAGCGTAGGCACAGGGGGAAGTTCACCCCTCCACTTT.

The chain joins TRBV5-5 to TRBJ1-1, with D possibly being TRBD1 (5 bases). The ends were cut back, 4 bases at V and 6 bases at J, with 22 bases in the middle. This CDR3 comprises 16 residues. Germline CDR1 and CDR2: SGHKS and YYEKEE (reference sequence). CDR3 region: CASSPTGRQGGAEAFF. The DNA of the CDR3 is TGTGCCAGCAGCCCAACCGGCAGGCAGGGAGGCGCTGAAGCTTTCTTT.

The rearrangement links TRBV2 to TRBJ1-4; D possibly corresponds to TRBD1 (5 bases). Germline CDR1 and CDR2: SNHLY and FYNNEI. This CDR3 has 15 residues. Trimming removed 7 bases from V and 0 bases from J, with 12 bases in between. In nucleotides, the CDR3 is TGTGCCAGCAATATAGGGGAGGCAACTAATGAAAAACTGTTTTTT. It codes for CASNIGEATNEKLFF.

J is TRBJ1-2 and V is TRBV7-9, with D maybe TRBD1 (6 bases). The CDR3 sequence is 14 residues long. Per germline, CDR1 SEHNR and CDR2 FQNEAQ (reference sequence). Deletions cut 5 bases from V and 0 bases from J, with 10 bases between. The CDR3 nucleotides read TGTGCCAGCAGCGAACAGGGATCTAACTATGGCTACACCTTC. Residues: CASSEQGSNYGYTF.

Turning to this clone: A single base separates this from a much larger clone, so it may be a read error. The CDR3 region is CASSVDRNTEAFF. The CDR3, as DNA: TGTGCCAGCAGCGTGGACAGGAACACTGAAGCTTTCTTT. J is TRBJ1-1 and V is TRBV5-4; weak D call: TRBD1 (6 bases). V was trimmed by 4 bases and J by 1 base, leaving 8 bases between them. This CDR3 comprises 13 residues. Germline lookup yields CDR1 SGHNT and CDR2 YYREEE (reference sequence). The variable domain in full, with the rest retrieved from reference TRBV5-4 and TRBJ1-1, is ETGVTQSPTHLIKTRGQQVTLRCSSQSGHNTVSWYQQALGQGPQFIFQYYREEENGRGNFPPRFSGLQFPNYSSELNVNALELDDSALYLCASSVDRNTEAFFGQGTRLTVV.

V is TRBV6-1 and J is TRBJ1-1, with D tentatively TRBD1 (5 bases). Looked up from germline, CDR1 is MNHNS and CDR2 is SASEGT. The CDR3 has 13 residues. V lost 2 bases to trimming and J lost 12 bases, with 16 bases between them. CDR3 residues: CASSEPGSGGTFF. The CDR3 DNA sequence: TGTGCCAGCAGTGAACCAGGGTCAGGCGGTACTTTCTTT.

The J gene is TRBJ2-1, the V gene TRBV7-9; 7 positions match TRBD1. This CDR3 has 13 residues. The J segment lost 7 bases and the V segment lost 1 base, leaving 1 base of the junction unmatched. Germline V gives CDR1 SEHNR, CDR2 FQNEAQ (reference sequence). CDR3 residues: CASSLGQGNEQFF. For the CDR3, the DNA is TGTGCCAGCAGCTTAGGACAGGGAAATGAGCAGTTCTTC.

The rearrangement links TRBV27 to TRBJ2-3; a weak D match, TRBD1 (6 bases). This CDR3 comprises 16 residues. The germline V and J ends were trimmed by 8 bases and 3 bases, with 21 bases remaining between them. Germline V gene lookup returns CDR1 MNHEY and CDR2 SMNVEV (reference sequence). The CDR3 DNA sequence: TGTGCCAGCCGACAACAGGGTCGTTTTAGGACAGATACGCAGTATTTT. Translated: CASRQQGRFRTDTQYF.

V gene TRBV12-5 combines with J gene TRBJ2-3; TRBD2 matches 7 bases. Germline values: CDR1 LGHNT, CDR2 FRNRAP. V was pared by 5 bases and J by 4 bases, with 3 bases of the junction left unmatched. The CDR3 runs to 13 residues. Here the CDR3 reads CASGTRGADTQYF. For the CDR3, the DNA is TGTGCTAGTGGTACCCGGGGGGCAGATACGCAGTATTTT.

This sequence joins TRBV6-6 and TRBJ1-6; 8 nucleotides agree with TRBD1. The ends lost 7 bases at V and 8 bases at J; junction bases unmatched: 10. Germline V lookup: CDR1 MNHNY, CDR2 SVGAGI (reference sequence). CDR3 length: 15 residues. The CDR3 protein is CASTIQGTGYSPLHF. Here the CDR3 DNA reads TGTGCCAGCACCATTCAGGGGACAGGTTATTCACCCCTCCACTTT.

The chain recombines TRBV3-1 (or the pseudogene TRBV3-2) with TRBJ2-7; 7 positions agree with TRBD1. This CDR3 has 14 amino acids. Trimming removed 4 bases from V and 5 bases from J; junction bases left unmatched: 8. Germline V gene sequence: CDR1 LGHDT, CDR2 YNNKEL (reference sequence). CDR3 DNA sequence: TGTGCCAGCAGCCCCGGGACAGCCGGCGACGAGCAGTACTTC. Translated, it gives CASSPGTAGDEQYF.

The gene calls are TRBV2 and TRBJ1-6; 8 bases match TRBD1. CDR1 and CDR2 from the germline V gene are SNHLY and FYNNEI. V shed 5 bases and J 9 bases; nucleotides not matched to a gene: 6. The CDR3 has 14 residues. This chain's CDR3 is CASSSWTGLSPLHF. DNA of the CDR3: TGTGCCAGCAGTTCCTGGACAGGGCTTTCACCCCTCCACTTT.

The CDR3 loop reads CASSTVNRGKVNTEAFF. The CDR3 DNA reads as TGTGCCAGCAGTACTGTTAACAGGGGGAAGGTGAACACTGAAGCTTTCTTT. The rearrangement uses TRBV2 and TRBJ1-1; TRBD1 agrees at 8 bases. The germline V gene has CDR1 SNHLY and CDR2 FYNNEI. Unmatched junction bases numbered 11, after V lost 5 bases and J lost 0 bases. The length of the CDR3 is 17 residues.

The chain is built from TRBV7-6 and TRBJ1-1, with TRBD1 matching over 10 bases. Germline V gene sequence: CDR1 SGHVS, CDR2 FNYEAQ. This CDR3 is built from 12 residues. V was clipped by 5 bases and J by 10 bases; unmatched bases: 4. The CDR3 nucleotides read TGTGCCAGCAGCCCCCGGGACAGGGGAGCTTTCTTT. This codes for CASSPRDRGAFF.

The chain couples TRBV5-6 to TRBJ1-4, with TRBD1 identical over 7 bases. The CDR3 length is 13 residues. Germline loops: CDR1 SGHDT, CDR2 YYEEEE. The J segment lost 8 bases and the V segment lost 1 base, leaving 2 bases of the junction unmatched. In DNA form, the CDR3 reads TGTGCCAGCAGCTTGAAAGGGGGCGAAAAACTGTTTTTT. Encoded protein: CASSLKGGEKLFF.

This chain joins TRBV7-8 and TRBJ1-1; D not resolved. Germline CDR1 and CDR2: SGHVS and FQNEAQ. The V gene lost 5 bases and the J gene lost 5 bases, with 15 bases spanning the gap. The CDR3 loop spans 14 amino acids. This chain's CDR3 is CASSLGSAGTEAFF. Here the CDR3 DNA reads TGTGCCAGCAGCCTTGGGTCAGCCGGGACTGAAGCTTTCTTT. Full variable domain (rest looked up from reference TRBV7-8 and TRBJ1-1): GAGVSQSPRYKVAKRGQDVALRCDPISGHVSLFWYQQALGQGPEFLTYFQNEAQLDKSGLPSDRFFAERPEGSVSTLKIQRTQQEDSAVYLCASSLGSAGTEAFFGQGTRLTVV.